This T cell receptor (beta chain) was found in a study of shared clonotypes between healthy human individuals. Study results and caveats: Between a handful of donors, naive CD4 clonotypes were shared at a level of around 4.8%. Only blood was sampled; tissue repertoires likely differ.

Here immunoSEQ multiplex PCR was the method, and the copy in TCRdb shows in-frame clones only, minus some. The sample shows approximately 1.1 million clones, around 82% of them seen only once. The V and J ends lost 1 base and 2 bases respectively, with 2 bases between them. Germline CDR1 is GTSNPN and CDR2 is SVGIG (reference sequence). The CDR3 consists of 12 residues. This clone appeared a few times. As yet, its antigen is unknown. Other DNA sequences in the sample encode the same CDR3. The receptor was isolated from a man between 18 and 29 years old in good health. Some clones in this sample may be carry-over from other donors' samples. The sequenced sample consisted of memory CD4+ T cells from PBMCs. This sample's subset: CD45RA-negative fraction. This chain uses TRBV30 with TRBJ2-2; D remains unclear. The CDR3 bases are TGTGCCTGGAGTGGAAACACCGGGGAGCTGTTTTTT. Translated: CAWSGNTGELFF.